These 28 T cell receptor beta chains share one sample of origin, sequenced in a study of naive and memory T cell subsets. The beta constant-region primer was an equimolar mix of two oligonucleotides covering TRBC1 and TRBC2. Ligated cDNA was amplified by four rounds of PCR with nested alpha and beta constant-region primers and SP2. In TCRdb, the UMI-ligation and nested PCR reads were re-called with MiXCR into one record per CDR3 protein. The profile shows around 110,000 distinct CDR3 sequences, just over 35% of them singletons. The sample was central memory CD4+ T cells from blood. Receptors originate from a human donor in good health.

The chain recombines TRBV6-5 with TRBJ2-1, with D tentatively TRBD2 (6 bases). Germline V gene data show CDR1 as MNHEY and CDR2 as SVGAGI. The CDR3 consists of 15 residues. The V end lost 10 bases, the J end lost 9 bases, and 25 bases lay between the germline ends. CDR3 loop: CATHSGTGSGVEQFF. As DNA, the CDR3 is TGTGCCACACATAGTGGGACGGGTAGCGGCGTTGAGCAGTTCTTC.

This sequence joins TRBV20-1 and TRBJ2-5, with no clear D. V was pared by 3 bases and J by 5 bases, with 4 bases between. CDR1 is DFQATT, CDR2 SNEGSKA, per germline (reference sequence). CDR3 length: 10 amino acids. CDR3 residues: CSASQETQYF. CDR3 in DNA: TGCAGTGCTAGTCAGGAGACCCAGTACTTC.

The V call is TRBV15, the J call TRBJ2-1; 9 bases are a match to TRBD1. The trim removed 2 bases at V and 4 bases at J, leaving 12 bases unmatched. Germline V gene data show CDR1 as LNHNV and CDR2 as YYDKDF (reference sequence). The CDR3 runs to 18 residues. CDR3 residues: CATSRPTGQGRAYNEQFF. The DNA of the CDR3 is TGTGCCACCAGCAGACCGACGGGACAGGGTCGGGCTTACAATGAGCAGTTCTTC.

This clonotype has more than one count but fewer than ten. V gene TRBV28 combines with J gene TRBJ1-5, with D possibly being TRBD1 (6 bases). Germline V gene data show CDR1 as MDHEN and CDR2 as SYDVKM. The CDR3 consists of 14 residues. Trimming left V 3 bases short and J 9 bases short, with 15 bases between. The CDR3 DNA follows: TGTGCCAGCAGTTTTAGGGGGGCTCGGTCGCCCCAGCATTTT. Amino acids: CASSFRGARSPQHF.

In its sample, this clonotype was seen a few times. The chain recombines TRBV6-2 or TRBV6-3 with TRBJ2-6; TRBD2 is a possible D gene (5 bases). V lost 5 bases and J lost 0, with 14 bases in between. Germline loops: CDR1 MNHEY, CDR2 SVGEGT. CDR3 length: 17 residues. CDR3 protein: CASSPPRAGSGANVLTF. The CDR3 DNA is TGTGCCAGCAGTCCCCCCCGGGCGGGCTCTGGGGCCAACGTCCTGACTTTC.

This clonotype was observed many times. The genes are TRBV6-2 or TRBV6-3 and TRBJ2-3; D remains ambiguous. The CDR3 consists of 16 residues. Trimming took off 5 bases at V and 0 bases at J, with 15 bases between the two ends. Per the germline V gene, CDR1 is MNHEY and CDR2 is SVGEGT. For the CDR3, the DNA is TGTGCCAGCAGTCCATGGACCAGTATGAGCACAGATACGCAGTATTTT. Encoded protein: CASSPWTSMSTDTQYF.

This clonotype was observed a few times. The CDR3: CASSVSRGYNEQFF. The CDR3 nucleotides are TGTGCCAGCAGCGTTTCCCGGGGTTACAATGAGCAGTTCTTC. The V gene is TRBV7-6, the J gene TRBJ2-1, with D perhaps TRBD2 (5 bases). The V gene's germline CDR1 is SGHVS and CDR2 FNYEAQ. There are 14 residues in the CDR3. V shed 5 bases and J shed 4 bases, with 12 bases lying between them.

This clonotype was seen only a few times. J is TRBJ1-1 and V is TRBV13; 8 bases line up with TRBD1. The CDR3 loop spans 14 amino acids. The germline V gene encodes CDR1 PRHDT and CDR2 FYEKMQ (reference sequence). After removal of 5 bases from V and 4 bases from J, the junction contained 6 bases not matched to a gene. CDR3 loop: CASSPGQGTTEAFF. In DNA, the CDR3 is TGTGCCAGCAGCCCCGGACAGGGTACCACTGAAGCTTTCTTT.

This clonotype was detected only a few times. This chain joins TRBV6-2 or TRBV6-3 and TRBJ2-3, with 8 bases lining up with TRBD1. The CDR3 is 16 residues long. V lost 4 bases, J lost 6 bases, and 12 bases stayed unmatched. Germline V gene lookup returns CDR1 MNHEY and CDR2 SVGEGT. The CDR3 loop reads CASSLSGGGKVDTQYF. DNA of the CDR3: TGTGCCAGCAGTTTGTCAGGGGGCGGCAAGGTCGATACGCAGTATTTT.

This chain joins TRBV12-3 or TRBV12-4 and TRBJ2-7; 9 bases align to TRBD2. There are 14 residues in the CDR3. Unmatched junction bases numbered 3, after V lost 6 bases and J lost 0 bases. CDR3 residues: CASRRTSASYEQYF. CDR3 DNA sequence: TGTGCCAGCAGGAGGACTAGCGCCTCCTACGAGCAGTACTTC.

This clonotype was counted at least ten times. V is TRBV12-3 or TRBV12-4 and J is TRBJ2-5; D is undetermined. Trimming cost V 5 bases and J 5 bases, with 9 bases left between them. This CDR3 spans 12 amino acids. The DNA for the CDR3 is TGTGCCAGCAGTCCTCAGAGGGAGACCCAGTACTTC. It encodes CASSPQRETQYF.

The gene calls are TRBV4-3 and TRBJ2-2, with 14 positions matching TRBD2. This CDR3 spans 18 amino acids. The junction had 5 bases not matched to a gene; V was cut back by 1 base and J by 4 bases. The germline V gene has CDR1 LGHNA and CDR2 YSLEER. CDR3 protein: CASSQGRGLAGVTGELFF. Written as DNA, the CDR3 is TGCGCCAGCAGCCAAGGAAGGGGACTAGCGGGAGTCACCGGGGAGCTGTTTTTT.

This chain connects TRBV6-5 to TRBJ2-1; 7 bases agree with TRBD2. Germline values: CDR1 MNHEY, CDR2 SVGAGI. This CDR3 comprises 13 residues. After removal of 6 bases from V and 10 bases from J, the junction contained 9 bases not matched to a gene. CDR3 protein: CASRARTRGEQFF. The CDR3 coding sequence is TGTGCCAGCAGGGCAAGGACTAGAGGCGAGCAGTTCTTC.

The V gene is TRBV9, the J gene TRBJ2-3; D may be TRBD1 (6 bases). Per germline, CDR1 SGDLS and CDR2 YYNGEE. V was clipped by 0 bases and J by 3 bases, with 11 bases between them. This CDR3 comprises 15 residues. The CDR3 coding sequence is TGTGCCAGCAGCGTAGATCCACAGGGTACAGATACGCAGTATTTT. It yields the protein CASSVDPQGTDTQYF.

The chain has TRBV27 and TRBJ2-7; 10 nucleotides match TRBD1. J lost 4 bases, V lost 5 bases, and 8 bases had no gene match. The germline gives CDR1 MNHEY, CDR2 SMNVEV (reference sequence). The CDR3 consists of 15 residues. The CDR3 loop reads CASSPRQGAGYEQYF. DNA of the CDR3: TGTGCCAGCAGTCCACGACAGGGGGCCGGATACGAGCAGTACTTC.

This chain uses TRBV7-6 with TRBJ2-7; D remains ambiguous. Trimming took 4 bases from V and 3 from J, leaving 16 bases between them. The CDR3 has 15 amino acids. Germline-derived CDR1 and CDR2 are SGHVS and FNYEAQ. The CDR3 DNA is TGTGCCAGCAGCTCGTCCATAGGTATCGTCTACGAGCAGTACTTC. Residues: CASSSSIGIVYEQYF.

CDR3 coding DNA: TGTGCCAGCAGCCCCCTAGGGGTGACGATGAATGAGCAGTTCTTC. Its translation is CASSPLGVTMNEQFF. This chain joins TRBV5-4 and TRBJ2-1; D perhaps matches TRBD1 (5 bases). Per the germline V gene, CDR1 is SGHNT and CDR2 is YYREEE (reference sequence). Between the trimmed V and J ends, which lost 4 bases and 7 bases, there was a span of 18 bases. The CDR3 loop spans 15 amino acids. The full variable domain, completed using reference TRBV5-4 and TRBJ2-1, is ETGVTQSPTHLIKTRGQQVTLRCSSQSGHNTVSWYQQALGQGPQFIFQYYREEENGRGNFPPRFSGLQFPNYSSELNVNALELDDSALYLCASSPLGVTMNEQFFGPGTRLTVL.

This clonotype was found many times. V and J are TRBV6-5 and TRBJ1-3; D is perhaps TRBD1 (6 bases). The germline V gene has CDR1 MNHEY and CDR2 SVGAGI. The ends were cut back, 7 bases at V and 7 bases at J, with 23 bases in the middle. The CDR3 runs 16 residues. CDR3 nucleotide sequence: TGTGCCAGCACCCAGCGGGACACCGGTAGTGGGAACACCATATATTTT. Its protein product is CASTQRDTGSGNTIYF.

The chain employs TRBV3-1 and TRBJ2-6; D is uncertain. This CDR3 spans 15 amino acids. CDR1 is LGHDT, CDR2 YNNKEL, per germline (reference sequence). The V gene lost 3 bases and the J gene lost 0 bases, with 6 bases spanning the gap. This CDR3 is CASSQSSSGANVLTF. CDR3 DNA sequence: TGTGCCAGCAGCCAGTCTAGCTCTGGGGCCAACGTCCTGACTTTC.

V gene TRBV5-1 combines with J gene TRBJ2-7; no reliable D call. CDR3 size: 14 residues. Deletions cut 4 bases from V and 2 bases from J, with 13 bases between. Germline CDR1 and CDR2: SGHRS and YFSETQ. The CDR3 bases are TGCGCCAGCAGCCTCGATCCTAATACCTACGAGCAGTACTTC. Protein product: CASSLDPNTYEQYF.

The V call is TRBV30, the J call TRBJ1-1; 10 bases map to TRBD1. Losses at the gene ends were 3 bases for V and 10 bases for J; bases not matched to a gene: 2. Germline V lookup: CDR1 GTSNPN, CDR2 SVGIG (reference sequence). The CDR3 sequence is 11 residues long. This chain's CDR3 is CAWSRDRGAFF. In nucleotides, the CDR3 is TGTGCCTGGAGCAGGGACAGGGGAGCTTTCTTT.

The chain joins TRBV27 to TRBJ2-1; D perhaps matches TRBD2 (5 bases). V lost 3 bases to trimming and J lost 0 bases, with 21 bases between them. This CDR3 is 19 amino acids long. Germline V gene sequence: CDR1 MNHEY, CDR2 SMNVEV (reference sequence). CDR3 nucleotide sequence: TGTGCCAGCAGTTTTCGGTCTAGCAGTAAGAATAGCTCCTACAATGAGCAGTTCTTC. Protein sequence: CASSFRSSSKNSSYNEQFF.

This clonotype showed up just a few times. The chain carries TRBV3-1 and TRBJ2-4; D perhaps matches TRBD2 (5 bases). CDR1 and CDR2 (germline): LGHDT, YNNKEL (reference sequence). V lost 1 base to trimming and J lost 0 bases, with 7 bases between them. The CDR3 consists of 15 residues. The CDR3 spells CASSQGAGAKNIQYF. The CDR3 DNA sequence: TGTGCCAGCAGCCAAGGGGCGGGAGCCAAAAACATTCAGTACTTC.

This clonotype was counted only a few times. V is TRBV12-3 or TRBV12-4 and J is TRBJ2-3; 9 nucleotides agree with TRBD1. The CDR3 runs 16 residues. With V trimmed by 8 bases and J by 1 base, 10 bases remained unmatched. CDR3 bases: TGTGCCAGCGGGGGGGGACAGGGCGGACGCACAGATACGCAGTATTTT. Protein sequence: CASGGGQGGRTDTQYF.

This clonotype occurred many times. The chain is built from TRBV12-3 or TRBV12-4 and TRBJ2-5, with 10 nucleotides matching TRBD2. The J segment lost 4 bases and the V segment lost 3 bases, leaving 5 bases of the junction unmatched. The CDR3 is 15 amino acids. CDR3: CASSFLQREGETQYF. As DNA, the CDR3 is TGTGCCAGCAGTTTCCTCCAGCGGGAGGGAGAGACCCAGTACTTC.

CDR3 DNA sequence: TGTGCCAGCAGTTCCCGGGACCCCGCGAGAAGCAATCAGCCCCAGCATTTT. Protein sequence: CASSSRDPARSNQPQHF. V and J are TRBV28 and TRBJ1-5; D is possibly TRBD1 (5 bases). This CDR3 contains 17 residues. The germline CDR1 and CDR2 sequences are MDHEN and SYDVKM. V lost 4 bases and J lost 1, with 17 bases in between.

This clonotype was counted only a few times. The CDR3 sequence is CSATYPGQGGEQYF. In DNA form, the CDR3 reads TGCAGTGCTACGTATCCGGGACAGGGGGGAGAGCAGTACTTC. The chain carries TRBV20-1 and TRBJ2-7; 11 bases fit TRBD1. J gave up 7 bases and V 4 bases, and 9 bases lay outside the gene matches. CDR3 length: 14 residues. The germline V gene has CDR1 DFQATT and CDR2 SNEGSKA (reference sequence).

J is TRBJ1-5 and V is TRBV20-1, with D perhaps matching TRBD1 (5 bases). Germline loops: CDR1 DFQATT, CDR2 SNEGSKA (reference sequence). V was cut by 1 base and J by 7 bases, with 17 bases left in between. The CDR3 sequence is 15 residues long. The DNA of the CDR3 is TGCAGTGCTAGAGGGGGGAATTCCGGGAAGCAGCCCCAGCATTTT. Translating it yields CSARGGNSGKQPQHF.